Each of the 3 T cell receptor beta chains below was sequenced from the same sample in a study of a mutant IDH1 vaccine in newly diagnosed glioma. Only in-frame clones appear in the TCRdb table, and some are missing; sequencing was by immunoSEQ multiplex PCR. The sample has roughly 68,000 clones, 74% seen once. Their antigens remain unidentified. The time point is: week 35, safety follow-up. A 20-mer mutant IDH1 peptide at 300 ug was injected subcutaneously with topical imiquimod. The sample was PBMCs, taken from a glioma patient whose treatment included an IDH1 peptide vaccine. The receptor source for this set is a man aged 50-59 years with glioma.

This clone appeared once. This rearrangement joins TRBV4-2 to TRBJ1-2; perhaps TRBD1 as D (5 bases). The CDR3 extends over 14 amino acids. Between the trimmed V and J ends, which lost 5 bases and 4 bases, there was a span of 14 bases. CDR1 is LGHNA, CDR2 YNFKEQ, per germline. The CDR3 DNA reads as TGTGCCAGCAGCTCGCAGACAGACTCCTATGGCTACACCTTC. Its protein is CASSSQTDSYGYTF.

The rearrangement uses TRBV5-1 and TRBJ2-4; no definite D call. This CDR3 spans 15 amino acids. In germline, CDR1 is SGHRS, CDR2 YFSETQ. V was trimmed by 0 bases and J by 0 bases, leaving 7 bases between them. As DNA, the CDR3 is TGCGCCAGCAGCTTGGGGGGTGCAGCCAAAAACATTCAGTACTTC. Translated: CASSLGGAAKNIQYF.

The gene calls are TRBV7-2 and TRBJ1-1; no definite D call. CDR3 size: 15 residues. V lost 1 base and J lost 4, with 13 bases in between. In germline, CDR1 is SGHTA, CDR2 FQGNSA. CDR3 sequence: CASSLVLELGTEAFF. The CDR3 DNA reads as TGTGCCAGCAGCTTAGTACTCGAACTAGGCACTGAAGCTTTCTTT.